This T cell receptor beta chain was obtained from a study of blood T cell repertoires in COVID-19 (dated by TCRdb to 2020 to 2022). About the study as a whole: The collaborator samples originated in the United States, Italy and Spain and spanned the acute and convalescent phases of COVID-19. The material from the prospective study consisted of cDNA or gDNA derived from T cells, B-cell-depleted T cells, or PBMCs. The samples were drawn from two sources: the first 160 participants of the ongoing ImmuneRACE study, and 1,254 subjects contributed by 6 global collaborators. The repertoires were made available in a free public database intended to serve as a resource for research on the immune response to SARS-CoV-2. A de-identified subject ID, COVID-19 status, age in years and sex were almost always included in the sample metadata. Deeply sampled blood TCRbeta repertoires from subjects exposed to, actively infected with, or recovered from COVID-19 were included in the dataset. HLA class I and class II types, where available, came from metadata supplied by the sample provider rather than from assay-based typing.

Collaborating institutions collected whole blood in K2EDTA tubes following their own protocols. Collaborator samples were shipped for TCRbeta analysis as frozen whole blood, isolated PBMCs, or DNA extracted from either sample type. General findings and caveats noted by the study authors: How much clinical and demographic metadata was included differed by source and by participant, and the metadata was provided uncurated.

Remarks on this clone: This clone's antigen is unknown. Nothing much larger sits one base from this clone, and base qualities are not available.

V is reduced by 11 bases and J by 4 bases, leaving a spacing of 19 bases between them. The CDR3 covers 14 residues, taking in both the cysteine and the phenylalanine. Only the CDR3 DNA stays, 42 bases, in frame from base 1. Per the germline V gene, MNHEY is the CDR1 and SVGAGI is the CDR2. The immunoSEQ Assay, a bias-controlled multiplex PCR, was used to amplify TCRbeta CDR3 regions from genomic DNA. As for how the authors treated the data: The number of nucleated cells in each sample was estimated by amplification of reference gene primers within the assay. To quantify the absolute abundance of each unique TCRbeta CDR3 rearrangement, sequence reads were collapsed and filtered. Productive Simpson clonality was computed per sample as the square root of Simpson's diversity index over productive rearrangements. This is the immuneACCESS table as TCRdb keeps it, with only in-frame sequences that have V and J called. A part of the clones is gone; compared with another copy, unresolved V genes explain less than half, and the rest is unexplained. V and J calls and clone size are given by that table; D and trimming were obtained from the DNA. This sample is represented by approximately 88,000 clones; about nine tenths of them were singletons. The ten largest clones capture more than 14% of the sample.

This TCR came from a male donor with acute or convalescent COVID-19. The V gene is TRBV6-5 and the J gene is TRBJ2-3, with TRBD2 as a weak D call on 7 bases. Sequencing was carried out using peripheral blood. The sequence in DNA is TGTGCCTCAGCAGAGGGGGGGGCCGCAGATACGCAGTATTTT. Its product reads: CASAEGGAADTQYF.